These T cell receptor beta chains were read from a single sample in a study of shared clonotypes between healthy human individuals. Repertoires were generated with immunoSEQ multiplex PCR, while TCRdb's copy carries only in-frame clones and drops some. The top ten hold 0.9% to 1.4% of the sample, which has 2 million to 2.5 million clones, 85% to 95% seen once. Specimen: naive CD8+ T cells sorted from blood. These receptors all stem from a young man in good health. Both conserved end residues are part of each CDR3. Fields, in order: D gene, clone size, V gene, J gene, CDR3 protein, CDR3 DNA. A D gene is named only where the DNA matches it firmly. A clone size is listed for some rows: how often the clone was seen (once, few, many), or a class if it is expanded.

D: NA
size: few
V: TRBV29-1
J: TRBJ1-1
CDR3: CSVEENTEAFF
DNA: TGCAGCGTTGAGGAGAACACTGAAGCTTTCTTT

D: NA
size: NA
V: TRBV15
J: TRBJ2-3
CDR3: CATSRPYVGDTQYF
DNA: TGTGCCACCAGCAGGCCGTACGTGGGGGATACGCAGTATTTT

D: NA
size: NA
V: TRBV2
J: TRBJ2-7
CDR3: CASSAARADSYEQYF
DNA: TGTGCCAGCAGTGCAGCGCGGGCGGATTCCTACGAGCAGTACTTC

D: TRBD1
size: NA
V: TRBV2
J: TRBJ1-3
CDR3: CASSRDRNSGNTIYF
DNA: TGTGCCAGCAGCCGGGACAGGAACTCTGGAAACACCATATATTTT

D: NA
size: once
V: TRBV5-1
J: TRBJ2-1
CDR3: CASSFSPYNEQFF
DNA: TGCGCCAGCAGCTTTAGTCCCTACAATGAGCAGTTCTTC

D: NA
size: NA
V: TRBV30
J: TRBJ1-6
CDR3: CAWSVRTPGGFVNSPLHF
DNA: TGTGCCTGGAGTGTACGGACCCCTGGAGGTTTCGTCAATTCACCCCTCCACTTT

D: NA
size: NA
V: TRBV7-8
J: TRBJ2-2
CDR3: CASSLGGSNTGELFF
DNA: TGTGCCAGCAGCTTGGGGGGATCGAACACCGGGGAGCTGTTTTTT

D: TRBD2
size: NA
V: TRBV29-1
J: TRBJ2-1
CDR3: CSVNSGGVLNEQFF
DNA: TGCAGCGTGAATAGCGGGGGGGTTTTAAATGAGCAGTTCTTC

D: TRBD2
size: NA
V: TRBV13
J: TRBJ2-7
CDR3: CASSLLLAETSGGAPEQYF
DNA: TGTGCCAGCAGCCTTCTCCTAGCCGAAACTAGCGGGGGGGCCCCCGAGCAGTACTTC

D: NA
size: NA
V: TRBV4-1
J: TRBJ2-7
CDR3: CASSQGKTGSDYEQYF
DNA: TGCGCCAGCAGCCAAGGGAAGACAGGTTCCGACTACGAGCAGTACTTC

D: TRBD2
size: NA
V: TRBV27
J: TRBJ2-3
CDR3: CASSPGLAADTQYF
DNA: TGTGCCAGCAGTCCAGGACTAGCCGCAGATACGCAGTATTTT

D: NA
size: NA
V: TRBV4-1
J: TRBJ2-1
CDR3: CASSQEVGAPYNEQFF
DNA: TGCGCCAGCAGCCAAGAGGTGGGGGCGCCCTACAATGAGCAGTTCTTC

D: NA
size: NA
V: TRBV6-4
J: TRBJ2-1
CDR3: CASSDRLSSYNEQFF
DNA: TGTGCCAGCAGTGACCGTCTTAGCTCCTACAATGAGCAGTTCTTC

D: TRBD2
size: once
V: TRBV27
J: TRBJ2-2
CDR3: CASSLLTSGTNTGELFF
DNA: TGTGCCAGCAGTTTACTCACTAGCGGGACAAACACCGGGGAGCTGTTTTTT

D: NA
size: NA
V: TRBV4-1
J: TRBJ2-7
CDR3: CASSLTDAYEQYF
DNA: TGCGCCAGCAGCCTGACTGATGCCTACGAGCAGTACTTC

D: NA
size: NA
V: TRBV6-6
J: TRBJ1-5
CDR3: CASSYLSGPSNQPQHF
DNA: TGTGCCAGCAGTTACTTATCAGGGCCCAGCAATCAGCCCCAGCATTTT

D: NA
size: NA
V: TRBV28
J: TRBJ2-7
CDR3: CASSPSSGVHEQYF
DNA: TGTGCCAGCAGTCCCTCTTCGGGGGTACACGAGCAGTACTTC

D: NA
size: NA
V: TRBV4-3
J: TRBJ2-5
CDR3: CASSRTLEYQETQYF
DNA: TGCGCCAGCAGCCGGACCCTAGAGTACCAAGAGACCCAGTACTTC

D: TRBD1
size: NA
V: TRBV5-5
J: TRBJ2-7
CDR3: CASSSGQGLSYEQYF
DNA: TGTGCCAGCAGCTCCGGACAGGGGTTATCCTACGAGCAGTACTTC

D: NA
size: NA
V: TRBV27
J: TRBJ1-1
CDR3: CASSLTAWALGTEAFF
DNA: TGTGCCAGCAGTTTAACAGCGTGGGCCCTTGGGACTGAAGCTTTCTTT

D: NA
size: NA
V: TRBV13
J: TRBJ2-1
CDR3: CASSHRVGEQFF
DNA: TGTGCCAGCAGCCACCGCGTCGGTGAGCAGTTCTTC

D: NA
size: NA
V: TRBV30
J: TRBJ2-7
CDR3: CAWSWDIVSYEQYF
DNA: TGTGCCTGGAGCTGGGACATCGTCTCCTACGAGCAGTACTTC

D: NA
size: NA
V: TRBV9
J: TRBJ2-7
CDR3: CASSVGAESYEQYF
DNA: TGTGCCAGCAGCGTAGGCGCAGAGAGCTACGAGCAGTACTTC

D: NA
size: NA
V: TRBV28
J: TRBJ2-2
CDR3: CASSFESGSNTGELFF
DNA: TGTGCCAGCAGTTTTGAGTCGGGGTCGAACACCGGGGAGCTGTTTTTT

D: NA
size: NA
V: TRBV9
J: TRBJ1-5
CDR3: CASSPGGGYQPQHF
DNA: TGTGCCAGCAGCCCGGGGGGGGGCTATCAGCCCCAGCATTTT

D: NA
size: NA
V: TRBV29-1
J: TRBJ2-7
CDR3: CSVEGRRGYEQYF
DNA: TGCAGCGTTGAAGGCCGGAGGGGCTACGAGCAGTACTTC